Presented here are 27 T cell receptor beta chains from one specimen sequenced in a study of CD8 T cells in ankylosing spondylitis. These TCRs' antigens remain unknown. TCRdb analysed the 5' RACE reads with MiXCR anew, one entry per CDR3 protein. The table has about 440,000 distinct CDR3 sequences, over 15% seen once. Study-level points and caveats: It appeared that ankylosing spondylitis blood was characterized by a TCR beta motif of 8 or 9 highly homologous variants.

The material sequenced was blood, either unsorted or a sorted T cell fraction (not recorded which). These TCRs come from a male donor with ankylosing spondylitis.

The chain uses TRBV5-1 and TRBJ2-7; TRBD1 matches at 9 bases. The CDR3 runs to 14 residues. The junction had 6 bases not matched to a gene; V was cut back by 0 bases and J by 8 bases. CDR1 is SGHRS, CDR2 YFSETQ, per germline. CDR3: CASSLVGQGGKQYF. The CDR3 DNA follows: TGCGCCAGCAGCTTGGTGGGACAGGGAGGGAAGCAGTACTTC.

This clonotype turned up a few times. The CDR3 sequence: CSARDPFYSGANVLTF. DNA of the CDR3: TGCAGTGCTAGAGATCCCTTCTACTCTGGGGCCAACGTCCTGACTTTC. This chain connects TRBV20-1 to TRBJ2-6; D is unresolved. The CDR3 is 16 residues long. Germline V gives CDR1 DFQATT, CDR2 SNEGSKA (reference sequence). V lost 0 bases and J 0 bases, leaving 9 bases between the germline ends.

This chain connects TRBV6-2 or TRBV6-3 to TRBJ1-5; D not resolved. The CDR3 has 15 amino acids. Trimming took off 0 bases at V and 7 bases at J, with 13 bases between the two ends. CDR1 and CDR2 from the germline V gene are MNHEY and SVGEGT. The CDR3 spells CASSYSRGGGQPQHF. As DNA, the CDR3 is TGTGCCAGCAGTTACTCTCGGGGAGGAGGACAGCCCCAGCATTTT.

This clonotype was found once. A read error may produce the germline difference seen at one junction end. The rearrangement links TRBV12-3 or TRBV12-4 to TRBJ2-2, with D perhaps assigned TRBD1 or TRBD2 (5 bases each). CDR3 length: 14 residues. CDR3 nucleotides: TGTGCCAGCCAAGGGGTAGCTTTCACCGGGGATCTGTTTTTT. Translating it yields CASQGVAFTGDLFF.

V usage is TRBV5-1 and J usage is TRBJ1-2; maybe TRBD1 (5 bases). Trimming took 1 base from V and 0 from J, leaving 10 bases between them. The CDR3 runs 15 residues. Germline V gene data show CDR1 as SGHRS and CDR2 as YFSETQ. The CDR3 is CASSLTTDSNYGYTF. In DNA form, the CDR3 reads TGCGCCAGCAGCTTGACGACAGATTCTAACTATGGCTACACCTTC.

This clonotype was detected ten times or more. The J gene is TRBJ1-1, the V gene TRBV10-3; TRBD1 agrees at 8 bases. Losses at the gene ends were 6 bases for V and 6 bases for J; bases not matched to a gene: 3. Per germline, CDR1 ENHRY and CDR2 SYGVKD. This CDR3 has 12 amino acids. The CDR3 loop is CAISVQGAEAFF. The CDR3 DNA sequence: TGTGCCATCAGCGTACAGGGGGCTGAAGCTTTCTTT.

V and J are TRBV2 and TRBJ1-6; D unresolved. V was shortened by 5 bases and J by 9 bases, with 11 bases between the two germline ends. The CDR3 spans 13 residues. Germline CDR1 reads SNHLY; CDR2 reads FYNNEI. The chain's CDR3 is CASSPDGISPLHF. The DNA for the CDR3 is TGTGCCAGCAGTCCGGACGGGATTTCACCCCTCCACTTT.

This sequence joins TRBV12-3 or TRBV12-4 and TRBJ1-3, with 7 nucleotides matching TRBD1. V shed 6 bases, J shed 4 bases, and the junction held 9 bases outside the gene matches. CDR3 length equals 15 residues. The CDR3 DNA reads as TGTGCCAGCAGCACCAGGGGGGGAGCAGGAAACACCATATATTTT. This gives the protein CASSTRGGAGNTIYF.

This clonotype has more than one count but fewer than ten. The chain employs TRBV12-3 or TRBV12-4 and TRBJ2-3; D is undetermined. Trimming left V 6 bases short and J 2 bases short, with 15 bases between. This CDR3 has 15 amino acids. The CDR3 spells CASRGFSAPTDTQYF. In DNA, the CDR3 is TGTGCCAGCAGGGGTTTCTCGGCCCCCACAGATACGCAGTATTTT.

This clonotype was counted many times. The chain uses TRBV12-3 or TRBV12-4 and TRBJ2-2; tentatively, D is TRBD1 (5 bases). CDR3 length: 13 residues. Trimming pared 4 bases from V and 5 bases from J, leaving 8 bases between. CDR3 DNA sequence: TGTGCCAGCAGTTCCAGGGTGACCGGGGAGCTGTTTTTT. It codes for CASSSRVTGELFF.

The genes are TRBV7-9 and TRBJ1-5; 8 nucleotides agree with TRBD1. The CDR3 consists of 16 residues. V was clipped by 1 base and J by 5 bases; unmatched bases: 7. Germline CDR1 is SEHNR and CDR2 is FQNEAQ (reference sequence). The CDR3 protein is CASSLGQGARDQPQHF. DNA of the CDR3: TGTGCCAGCAGCTTAGGCCAGGGGGCGCGGGATCAGCCCCAGCATTTT.

The V gene is TRBV20-1, the J gene TRBJ1-2; D is undetermined. Germline CDR1 and CDR2: DFQATT and SNEGSKA (reference sequence). V was trimmed by 0 bases and J by 8 bases, leaving 19 bases between them. The CDR3 sequence is 15 residues long. CDR3 loop: CSARDRTVVSRGYTF. In DNA form, the CDR3 reads TGCAGTGCTAGAGATCGGACGGTTGTAAGTCGGGGCTACACCTTC.

The chain is built from TRBV20-1 and TRBJ2-2, with D tentatively TRBD1 (6 bases). Germline values: CDR1 DFQATT, CDR2 SNEGSKA (reference sequence). The V gene lost 6 bases and the J gene lost 6 bases, with 11 bases spanning the gap. This CDR3 comprises 12 residues. The chain's CDR3 is CSAAGDPGELFF. The CDR3 DNA reads TGCAGTGCCGCAGGGGATCCCGGGGAGCTGTTTTTT.

The CDR3 sequence: CASSQDIMRGVNEQYF. CDR3 sequence (DNA): TGCGCCAGCAGCCAAGATATTATGAGGGGGGTAAACGAGCAGTACTTC. The chain couples TRBV4-3 to TRBJ2-7, with D perhaps being TRBD1 or TRBD2 (6 bases each). In germline, CDR1 is LGHNA, CDR2 YSLEER. The ends were cut back, 0 bases at V and 5 bases at J, with 17 bases in the middle. The CDR3 contains 16 residues.

The chain carries TRBV19 and TRBJ1-1; TRBD1 aligns across 8 bases. This CDR3 has 16 residues. The V segment lost 5 bases and the J segment 1 base; nucleotides outside the gene matches: 9. CDR1 is LNHDA and CDR2 is SQIVND in the germline V gene (reference sequence). CDR3 sequence reads: CASSRLTGAQNTEAFF. Written as DNA, the CDR3 is TGTGCCAGTAGTCGTCTGACAGGGGCCCAGAACACTGAAGCTTTCTTT.

The V and J genes are TRBV5-1 and TRBJ2-1; TRBD2 matches at 10 bases. Germline V CDR1 and CDR2: SGHRS, YFSETQ. V lost 1 base and J lost 4; bases outside the gene matches: 8. The CDR3 is 17 residues long. DNA of the CDR3: TGCGCCAGCAGCTTGACGGCTAGCGGGGGACCATACAATGAGCAGTTCTTC. It codes for CASSLTASGGPYNEQFF.

This chain uses TRBV5-1 with TRBJ2-1; D possibly corresponds to TRBD2 (6 bases). V lost 7 bases and J lost 5, with 19 bases in between. Germline CDR1 SGHRS, CDR2 YFSETQ. The CDR3 contains 15 residues. The CDR3 region is CASGVVTSGDNEQFF. The CDR3 bases are TGCGCCAGCGGAGTCGTAACATCGGGGGACAATGAGCAGTTCTTC.

The chain employs TRBV24-1 and TRBJ2-1; D assignment may be TRBD1 or TRBD2 (5 bases each). Germline V lookup: CDR1 KGHDR, CDR2 SFDVKD. The CDR3 extends over 15 amino acids. V was shortened by 5 bases and J by 2 bases, with 12 bases between the two germline ends. The CDR3, as DNA: TGTGCCACCAGTGCATCGGGGCCAACCTACAATGAGCAGTTCTTC. Its protein product is CATSASGPTYNEQFF.

This clonotype was picked up a small number of times. The chain is built from TRBV5-5 and TRBJ2-1, with 7 bases lining up with TRBD2. In germline, CDR1 is SGHKS, CDR2 YYEKEE (reference sequence). The CDR3 sequence is 12 residues long. V lost 4 bases to trimming and J lost 9 bases; unmatched junction nucleotides: 4. This CDR3 reads CASSESGAEQFF. CDR3 sequence (DNA): TGTGCCAGCAGCGAAAGCGGGGCTGAGCAGTTCTTC.

The rearrangement links TRBV20-1 to TRBJ2-4; 7 positions agree with TRBD2. V shed 2 bases, J shed 5 bases, and the junction held 9 bases outside the gene matches. The CDR3 totals 15 residues. Germline CDR1 reads DFQATT; CDR2 reads SNEGSKA (reference sequence). CDR3 residues: CSARHSRGGENIQYF. The CDR3 nucleotides are TGCAGTGCTAGACACTCTAGGGGAGGGGAAAACATTCAGTACTTC.

The sample holds a few counts of this clonotype. The chain is built from TRBV5-1 and TRBJ2-5; D may be TRBD2 (6 bases). V was cut by 0 bases and J by 4 bases, with 16 bases left in between. Germline CDR1 reads SGHRS; CDR2 reads YFSETQ. The CDR3 sequence is 16 residues long. CDR3 DNA: TGCGCCAGCAGCTTGGTGGCAGGACTACCCCCAGAGACCCAGTACTTC. It codes for CASSLVAGLPPETQYF.

This clonotype has only a few counts. V and J are TRBV6-2 or TRBV6-3 and TRBJ2-1; D perhaps matches TRBD1 (5 bases). Between the trimmed V and J ends, which lost 4 bases and 9 bases, there was a span of 22 bases. This CDR3 is built from 16 residues. Germline V gene lookup returns CDR1 MNHEY and CDR2 SVGEGT. CDR3 sequence (DNA): TGTGCCAGCAGTTGGGGCCCCTCTATATCCATGGGTGAGCAGTTCTTC. This encodes CASSWGPSISMGEQFF.

The table lists this clonotype with a few counts. The chain links TRBV20-1 to TRBJ2-1; 14 bases fit TRBD2. Germline V gene sequence: CDR1 DFQATT, CDR2 SNEGSKA (reference sequence). The CDR3 is 16 residues long. The ends lost 3 bases at V and 5 bases at J; junction bases unmatched: 6. The CDR3 nucleotides are TGCAGTGCTAGGGGGACTAGCGGGAGATCAGACAATGAGCAGTTCTTC. Its translation is CSARGTSGRSDNEQFF.

The chain employs TRBV4-1 and TRBJ2-3; TRBD2 matches at 12 bases. The CDR3 consists of 16 residues. Unmatched junction bases numbered 6, after V lost 4 bases and J lost 4 bases. The germline CDR1 and CDR2 sequences are MGHRA and YSYEKL. The chain's CDR3 is CASSPTSGGIADTQYF. The CDR3 coding sequence is TGCGCCAGCAGCCCCACTAGCGGGGGGATAGCAGATACGCAGTATTTT.

In this sample, this clonotype turned up a few times. This chain joins TRBV6-5 and TRBJ2-7; D might be TRBD2 (5 bases). The germline CDR1 and CDR2 sequences are MNHEY and SVGAGI. The CDR3 totals 12 residues. Trimming took off 6 bases at V and 5 bases at J, with 11 bases between the two ends. The CDR3 nucleotides are TGTGCCAGCAGCCCCTTCGGGAACGAGCAGTACTTC. This encodes CASSPFGNEQYF.

The chain employs TRBV6-1 and TRBJ2-7; D not resolved. V gave up 6 bases and J gave up 4 bases, with 19 bases separating them. CDR3 length: 15 amino acids. Germline-derived CDR1 and CDR2 are MNHNS and SASEGT. CDR3 coding DNA: TGTGCCAGCAGCCCCCAGGAAGGGATCCCGTACGAGCAGTACTTC. It is translated as CASSPQEGIPYEQYF.

The chain uses TRBV30 and TRBJ2-7; D is unclear. V shed 2 bases and J shed 6 bases, with 14 bases lying between them. Germline V gives CDR1 GTSNPN, CDR2 SVGIG (reference sequence). This CDR3 comprises 13 residues. Here the CDR3 reads CAWSIGSSSEQYF. The CDR3 DNA sequence: TGTGCCTGGAGTATCGGATCTTCTTCCGAGCAGTACTTC.